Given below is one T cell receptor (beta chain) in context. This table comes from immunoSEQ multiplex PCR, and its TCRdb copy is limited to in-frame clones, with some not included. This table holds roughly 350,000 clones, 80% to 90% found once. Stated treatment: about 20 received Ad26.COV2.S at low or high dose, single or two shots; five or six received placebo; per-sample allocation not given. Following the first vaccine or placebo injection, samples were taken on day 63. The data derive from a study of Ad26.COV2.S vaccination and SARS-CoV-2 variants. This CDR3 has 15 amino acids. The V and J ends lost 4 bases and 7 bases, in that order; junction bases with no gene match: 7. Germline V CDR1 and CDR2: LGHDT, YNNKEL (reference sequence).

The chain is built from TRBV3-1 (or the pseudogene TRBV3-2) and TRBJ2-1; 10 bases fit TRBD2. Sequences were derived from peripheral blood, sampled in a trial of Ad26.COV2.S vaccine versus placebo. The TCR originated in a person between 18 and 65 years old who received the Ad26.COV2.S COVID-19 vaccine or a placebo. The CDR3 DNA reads TGTGCCAGCAGCCTCCTAGCGGGAGCGGGGAATGAGCAGTTCTTC. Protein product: CASSLLAGAGNEQFF.